These T cell receptor beta chains were read from a single sample in a study of CD8+ T cells in alopecia areata. The table came from immunoSEQ multiplex PCR; TCRdb's copy has only in-frame clones and leaves some out. The sample shows 200,000 to 250,000 clones, about 60% of them seen only once. The sample consisted of CD4+ T cells sorted from blood, taken at week 0. The receptors shown here come from a human donor with alopecia areata. CDR3s leave out the opening cysteine and the closing phenylalanine or tryptophan. Expanded clones are given a class, and other clones once, few, many or no size at all.

j_call v_call clone_size cdr3_aa
TRBJ1-1 TRBV5-1 - ASGYGGGGSTEAF
TRBJ1-2 TRBV11-2 - ASSLDRKGAYGYT
TRBJ2-1 TRBV29-1 - SVEEGYEQF
TRBJ2-5 TRBV5-4 - ASSLADWGETQY
TRBJ1-3 TRBV29-1 - SVELQAIGSGNTIY
TRBJ1-2 TRBV5-1 - ASSLDRANYGYT
TRBJ2-4 TRBV7-9 - ASTTGGAAKNIQY
TRBJ2-3 TRBV5-1 once ASSWNNYADTQY
TRBJ2-5 TRBV5-1 - ASSLYQETQY
TRBJ2-4 TRBV25-1 - ASSDSRAGAKNIQY
TRBJ2-1 TRBV20-1 - SARVPQTQF
TRBJ1-2 TRBV6-5 - ASRTGPNYGYT
TRBJ2-1 TRBV30 once AWSPGVLAVYEQF
TRBJ1-4 TRBV4-2 - ASSQAAGQLNEKLF
TRBJ1-5 TRBV4-1 - ASSRDTGVNQPQH
TRBJ1-2 TRBV14 - ASSQAYRGRLNYGYT
TRBJ1-1 TRBV29-1 - SVGRDTEAF
TRBJ2-5 TRBV2 - ASNGQLKETQY
TRBJ2-1 TRBV7-9 - ASSLAASGRAGEQF
TRBJ1-6 TRBV5-1 - ASTSERADNSPLH
TRBJ1-4 TRBV27 - ASRQHTGEKLF
TRBJ1-2 TRBV9 - ASSRVYGYT
TRBJ1-5 TRBV29-1 - SAKDRGGQPQH
TRBJ2-1 TRBV5-1 - ASSLGKNNEQF
- TRBV11-2 - ASSLEWGSYEQY
TRBJ2-5 TRBV29-1 few SVVRDIETQY
TRBJ1-2 TRBV6-5 few ASSSGPDYGYT
TRBJ2-5 TRBV5-1 - ASSLQEAVQETQY
TRBJ2-2 TRBV28 many ASSSTANTGELF
TRBJ2-3 TRBV11-2 many ASSFYGGPDTQY
TRBJ2-7 TRBV5-1 once ASSLDEIYEQY
TRBJ1-1 TRBV18 - ASSPSQGQRAEAF
TRBJ1-1 TRBV29-1 - SVDRQGRNTEAF
TRBJ1-1 TRBV2 - ASSESRGTGAPMAF
TRBJ2-2 TRBV30 few AWGAGGANTGELF
TRBJ1-2 TRBV5-4 - ASTLNRDGYT
TRBJ1-1 TRBV19 - ASSIVWRVELAF
TRBJ2-3 TRBV6-5 - ASRLAATSTDTQY